The next 5 T cell receptor beta chains were all read from a single sample in a study of blood T cell repertoires in COVID-19. The protocol was immunoSEQ multiplex PCR, while the TCRdb copy is restricted to in-frame clones and leaves out a portion. The profile covers 110,000 or so clones, with more than 70% appearing a single time and roughly 8.4% taken by the ten largest. Sequences were obtained from peripheral blood. These receptor sequences come from a woman between 65 and 79 years old who had recovered from COVID-19.

This clone was counted between two and nine times. The V call is TRBV6-5, the J call TRBJ1-2; the match to TRBD1 covers 11 bases. CDR3 size: 13 residues. V gave up 4 bases and J gave up 8 bases; unmatched junction bases: 3. Germline V gives CDR1 MNHEY, CDR2 SVGAGI. The DNA of the CDR3 is TGTGCCAGCAGTTGGACAGGGGGCGCGGGCTACACCTTC. Protein: CASSWTGGAGYTF.

V and J are TRBV7-2 and TRBJ1-2; 8 bases are a match to TRBD1. This CDR3 has 18 amino acids. Germline trimming cut 5 bases from V and 8 bases from J; bases unmatched to any gene: 22. Germline CDR1 and CDR2: SGHTA and FQGNSA. CDR3 nucleotide sequence: TGTGCCAGCAGCAGGTGGGGAACGACAGGGGCGGCGGGAATCGGCTACACCTTC. Its protein is CASSRWGTTGAAGIGYTF.

The V call is TRBV10-3, the J call TRBJ1-2; 7 bases map to TRBD1. The J segment lost 5 bases and the V segment lost 10 bases, leaving 13 bases of the junction unmatched. CDR3 length: 14 amino acids. From germline, CDR1 is ENHRY and CDR2 SYGVKD. This CDR3 reads CATRPGTEIYGYTF. CDR3 nucleotide sequence: TGTGCCACTAGACCCGGGACAGAAATTTATGGCTACACCTTC.

A few counts support this clone. CDR3 bases: TGTGCCAGCAGCTTTTCGGGGGGCTTCGATAATACGCAGTATTTT. Translating it yields CASSFSGGFDNTQYF. V gene TRBV5-6 combines with J gene TRBJ2-3; TRBD2 is a possible D gene (7 bases). The CDR3 has 15 amino acids. V shed 2 bases and J shed 7 bases, with 17 bases lying between them. Germline V gene lookup returns CDR1 SGHDT and CDR2 YYEEEE.

The chain recombines TRBV18 with TRBJ1-5; 9 bases agree with TRBD1. CDR3 length: 15 residues. V was pared by 6 bases and J by 5 bases, with 8 bases of the junction left unmatched. Germline values: CDR1 KGHSH, CDR2 LQKENI. CDR3 sequence reads: CASSPGTGGHQPQHF. The CDR3 DNA sequence: TGTGCCAGCTCCCCCGGTACAGGGGGCCATCAGCCCCAGCATTTT.